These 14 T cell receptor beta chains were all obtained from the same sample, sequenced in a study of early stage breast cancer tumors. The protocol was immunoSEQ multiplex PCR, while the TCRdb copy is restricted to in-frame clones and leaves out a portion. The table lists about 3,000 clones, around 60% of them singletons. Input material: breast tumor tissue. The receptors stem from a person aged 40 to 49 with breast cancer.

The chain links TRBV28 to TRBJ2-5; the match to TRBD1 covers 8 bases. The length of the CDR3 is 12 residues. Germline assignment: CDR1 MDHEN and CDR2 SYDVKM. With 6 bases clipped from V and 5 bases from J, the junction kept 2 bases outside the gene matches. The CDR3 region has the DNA TGTGCCAGCAGGGGGGACAGGGAGACCCAGTACTTC. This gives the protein CASRGDRETQYF.

This CDR3 reads CAWSLDRYTDTQYF. The CDR3 DNA reads as TGTGCCTGGAGTTTGGACAGATACACAGATACGCAGTATTTT. This chain joins TRBV30 and TRBJ2-3, with D possibly TRBD1 on 6 matching bases. Trimming took 2 bases from V and 2 from J, leaving 11 bases between them. CDR3 size: 14 residues. The germline V gene has CDR1 GTSNPN and CDR2 SVGIG (reference sequence). The whole variable domain, filled in from reference TRBV30 and TRBJ2-3, reads SQTIHQWPATLVQPVGSPLSLECTVEGTSNPNLYWYRQAAGRGLQLLFYSVGIGQISSEVPQNLSASRPQDRQFILSSKKLLLSDSGFYLCAWSLDRYTDTQYFGPGTRLTVL.

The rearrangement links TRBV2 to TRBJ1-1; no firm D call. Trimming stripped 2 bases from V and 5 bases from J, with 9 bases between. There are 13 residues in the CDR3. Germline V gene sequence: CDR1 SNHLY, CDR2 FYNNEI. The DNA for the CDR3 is TGTGCCAGCAGTGAAAATTGGGGAACTGAAGCTTTCTTT. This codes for CASSENWGTEAFF.

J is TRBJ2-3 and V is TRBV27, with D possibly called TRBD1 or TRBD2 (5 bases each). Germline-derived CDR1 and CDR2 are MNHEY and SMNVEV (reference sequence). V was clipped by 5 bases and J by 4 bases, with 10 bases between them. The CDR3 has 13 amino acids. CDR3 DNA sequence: TGTGCCAGCAGTCCCGGGACCCCAGATACGCAGTATTTT. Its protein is CASSPGTPDTQYF.

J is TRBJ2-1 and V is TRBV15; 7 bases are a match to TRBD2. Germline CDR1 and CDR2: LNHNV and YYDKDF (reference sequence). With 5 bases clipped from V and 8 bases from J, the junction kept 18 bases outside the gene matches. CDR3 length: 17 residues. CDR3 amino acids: CATSDPRWEREGDEQFF. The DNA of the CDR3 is TGTGCCACCAGCGATCCGAGGTGGGAGCGGGAAGGTGATGAGCAGTTCTTC.

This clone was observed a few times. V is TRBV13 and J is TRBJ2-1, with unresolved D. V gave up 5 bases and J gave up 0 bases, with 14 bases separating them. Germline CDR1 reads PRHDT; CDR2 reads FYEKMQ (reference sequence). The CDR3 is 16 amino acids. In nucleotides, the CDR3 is TGTGCCAGCAGCATTCGGTCTATTGGCTCCTACAATGAGCAGTTCTTC. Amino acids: CASSIRSIGSYNEQFF.

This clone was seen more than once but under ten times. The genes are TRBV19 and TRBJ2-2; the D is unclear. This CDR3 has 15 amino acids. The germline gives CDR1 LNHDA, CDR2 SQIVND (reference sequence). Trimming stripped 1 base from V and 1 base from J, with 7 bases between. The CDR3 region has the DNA TGTGCCAGTAGTATAGCTAACCTGAACACCGGGGAGCTGTTTTTT. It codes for CASSIANLNTGELFF.

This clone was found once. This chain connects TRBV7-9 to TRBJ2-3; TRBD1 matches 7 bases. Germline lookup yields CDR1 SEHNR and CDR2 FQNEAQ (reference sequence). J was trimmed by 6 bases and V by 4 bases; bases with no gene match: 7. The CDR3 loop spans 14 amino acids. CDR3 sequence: CASSSTGKKDTQYF. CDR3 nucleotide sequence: TGTGCCAGCAGCTCGACAGGGAAGAAGGATACGCAGTATTTT.

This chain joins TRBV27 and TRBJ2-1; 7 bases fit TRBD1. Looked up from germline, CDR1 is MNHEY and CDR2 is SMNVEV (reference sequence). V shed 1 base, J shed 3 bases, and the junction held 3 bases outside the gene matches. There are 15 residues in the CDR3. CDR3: CASSLYWDSYNEQFF. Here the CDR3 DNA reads TGTGCCAGCAGTTTATACTGGGACAGCTACAATGAGCAGTTCTTC.

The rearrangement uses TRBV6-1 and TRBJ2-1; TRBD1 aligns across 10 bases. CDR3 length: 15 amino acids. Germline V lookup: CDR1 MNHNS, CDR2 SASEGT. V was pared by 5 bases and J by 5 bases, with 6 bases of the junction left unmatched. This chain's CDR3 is CASSPTGTGDNEQFF. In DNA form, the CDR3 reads TGTGCCAGCAGTCCTACCGGGACAGGGGACAATGAGCAGTTCTTC.

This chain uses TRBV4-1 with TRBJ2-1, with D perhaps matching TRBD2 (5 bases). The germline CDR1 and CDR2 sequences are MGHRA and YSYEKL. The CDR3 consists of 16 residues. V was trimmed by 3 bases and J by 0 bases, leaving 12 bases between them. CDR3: CASSQRSGISYNEQFF. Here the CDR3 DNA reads TGCGCCAGCAGCCAGAGGTCCGGGATCTCCTACAATGAGCAGTTCTTC.

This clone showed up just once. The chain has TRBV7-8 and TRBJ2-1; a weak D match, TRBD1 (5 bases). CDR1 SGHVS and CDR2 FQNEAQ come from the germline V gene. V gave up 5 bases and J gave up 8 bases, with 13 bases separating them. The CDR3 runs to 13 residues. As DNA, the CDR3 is TGTGCCAGCAGCCCTCCTAGGGGCGATGAGCAGTTCTTC. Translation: CASSPPRGDEQFF.

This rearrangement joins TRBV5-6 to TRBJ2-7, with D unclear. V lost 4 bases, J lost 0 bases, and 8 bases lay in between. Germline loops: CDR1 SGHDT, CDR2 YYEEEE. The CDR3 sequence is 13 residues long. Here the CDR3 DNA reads TGTGCCAGCAGCCAAGCCCCCTCCTACGAGCAGTACTTC. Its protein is CASSQAPSYEQYF.

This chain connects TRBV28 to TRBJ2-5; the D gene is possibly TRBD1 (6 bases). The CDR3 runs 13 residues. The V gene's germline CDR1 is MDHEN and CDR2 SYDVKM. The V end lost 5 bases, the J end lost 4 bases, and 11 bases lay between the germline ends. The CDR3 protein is CASSPSGVETQYF. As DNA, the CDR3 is TGTGCCAGCAGTCCTTCAGGGGTAGAGACCCAGTACTTC. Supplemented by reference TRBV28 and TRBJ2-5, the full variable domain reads DVKVTQSSRYLVKRTGEKVFLECVQDMDHENMFWYRQDPGLGLRLIYFSYDVKMKEKGDIPEGYSVSREKKERFSLILESASTNQTSMYLCASSPSGVETQYFGPGTRLLVL.